One sample yielded the 25 T cell receptor beta chains listed below, sequenced in a study of blood T cell repertoires in COVID-19. Sequenced by immunoSEQ multiplex PCR; TCRdb stores in-frame clones only, minus some. Counted here are 150,000 to 200,000 clones, roughly 88% occurring once; the ten biggest clones make up about 2.3%. Sequenced input: peripheral blood. The receptors were sampled from a man younger than 30 with acute or convalescent COVID-19.

V is TRBV25-1 and J is TRBJ1-1; 10 bases match TRBD1. This CDR3 is built from 14 residues. Per germline, CDR1 MGHDK and CDR2 SYGVNS. The V segment lost 4 bases and the J segment 1 base; nucleotides outside the gene matches: 0. The CDR3 DNA reads as TGTGCCAGCAGTGGGGACAGGGGGAACACTGAAGCTTTCTTT. Its translation is CASSGDRGNTEAFF.

The chain couples TRBV6-2 or TRBV6-3 to TRBJ2-2; 9 nucleotides agree with TRBD1. The CDR3 loop spans 17 amino acids. After removal of 3 bases from V and 1 base from J, the junction contained 6 bases not matched to a gene. Germline assignment: CDR1 MNHEY and CDR2 SVGEGT. DNA for the CDR3: TGTGCCAGCAGTTATCGCCGGGGACAGGGGAACACCGGGGAGCTGTTTTTT. It yields the protein CASSYRRGQGNTGELFF.

The chain couples TRBV5-1 to TRBJ2-2; D remains ambiguous. Germline CDR1 and CDR2: SGHRS and YFSETQ. V lost 1 base, J lost 5 bases, and 6 bases lay in between. This CDR3 has 13 amino acids. The CDR3: CASSLTYTGELFF. The CDR3 DNA reads as TGCGCCAGCAGCTTGACTTATACCGGGGAGCTGTTTTTT.

The genes are TRBV18 and TRBJ1-3; 9 bases align to TRBD1. The CDR3 sequence is 16 residues long. The germline CDR1 and CDR2 sequences are KGHSH and LQKENI. Trimming at V came to 1 base and at J to 0 bases, leaving 1 base not matched to a gene. The CDR3 spells CASSPRQGDSGNTIYF. In DNA form, the CDR3 reads TGTGCCAGCTCACCACGACAGGGGGACTCTGGAAACACCATATATTTT.

This clone was seen a handful of times. This sequence joins TRBV5-1 and TRBJ2-3, with a possible D match to TRBD1 (6 bases). CDR3 length: 16 amino acids. V lost 5 bases and J lost 1, with 17 bases in between. In germline, CDR1 is SGHRS, CDR2 YFSETQ. The CDR3 nucleotides are TGCGCCAGCAGTTTAGGACAGCCCATGGGCACAGATACGCAGTATTTT. It is translated as CASSLGQPMGTDTQYF. Using reference TRBV5-1 and TRBJ2-3 for the parts outside the CDR3, the full variable domain is KAGVTQTPRYLIKTRGQQVTLSCSPISGHRSVSWYQQTPGQGLQFLFEYFSETQRNKGNFPGRFSGRQFSNSRSEMNVSTLELGDSALYLCASSLGQPMGTDTQYFGPGTRLTVL.

This chain links TRBV4-1 with TRBJ2-5, with TRBD2 identical over 15 bases. This CDR3 spans 17 amino acids. Germline assignment: CDR1 MGHRA and CDR2 YSYEKL. V dropped 3 bases and J dropped 2; count of bases not matched to a gene: 4. The CDR3 DNA is TGCGCCAGCAGCCATGGACTAGCGGGGGGGCCGCAAGAGACCCAGTACTTC. This sequence encodes CASSHGLAGGPQETQYF.

V gene TRBV3-1 (or the pseudogene TRBV3-2) combines with J gene TRBJ1-1; 7 bases are a match to TRBD1. CDR3 length equals 15 residues. Germline V gene sequence: CDR1 LGHDT, CDR2 YNNKEL (reference sequence). V was pared by 1 base and J by 1 base, with 3 bases of the junction left unmatched. The CDR3 loop reads CASSQVGQQNTEAFF. The DNA for the CDR3 is TGTGCCAGCAGCCAAGTGGGACAGCAGAACACTGAAGCTTTCTTT.

V is TRBV24-1 and J is TRBJ2-3, with D possibly being TRBD1 (5 bases). The V and J ends lost 9 bases and 4 bases respectively, with 10 bases between them. Germline CDR1 KGHDR, CDR2 SFDVKD. The CDR3 sequence is 12 residues long. In DNA form, the CDR3 reads TGTGCCACCCAGGGTCTCGCAGATACGCAGTATTTT. This translates into CATQGLADTQYF.

CDR3 region: CASSMGSGEADTQYF. CDR3 in DNA: TGTGCCAGTAGTATGGGGTCGGGAGAGGCAGATACGCAGTATTTT. The rearrangement uses TRBV19 and TRBJ2-3; D may be TRBD2 (6 bases). The V gene lost 3 bases and the J gene lost 4 bases, with 14 bases spanning the gap. Germline V gene lookup returns CDR1 LNHDA and CDR2 SQIVND (reference sequence). This CDR3 is built from 15 residues.

J is TRBJ1-6 and V is TRBV27; D remains ambiguous. The CDR3 sequence is 14 residues long. Deletions cut 3 bases from V and 1 base from J, with 4 bases between. Germline values: CDR1 MNHEY, CDR2 SMNVEV (reference sequence). The CDR3 here is CASSFISYNSPLHF. The CDR3 DNA reads as TGTGCCAGCAGTTTTATATCCTATAATTCACCCCTCCACTTT.

The J gene is TRBJ2-3, the V gene TRBV7-9; possibly TRBD1 for D (6 bases). CDR3 length: 17 amino acids. The germline gives CDR1 SEHNR, CDR2 FQNEAQ (reference sequence). Trimming took 2 bases from V and 0 from J, leaving 15 bases between them. CDR3 DNA sequence: TGTGCCAGCAGCTTATATAGAGGGGGAACCAGCACAGATACGCAGTATTTT. Amino acid sequence: CASSLYRGGTSTDTQYF.

The chain has TRBV5-8 and TRBJ1-2; no firm D call. Germline CDR1 SGHTS, CDR2 YDEGEE. V lost 7 bases and J lost 2, with 6 bases in between. The CDR3 is 11 residues long. The CDR3 nucleotides are TGTGCCAGCGGCTCGAACTATGGCTACACCTTC. Its translation: CASGSNYGYTF.

This chain connects TRBV9 to TRBJ2-1; 8 nucleotides match TRBD2. The CDR3 consists of 13 residues. V was clipped by 0 bases and J by 14 bases; unmatched bases: 7. Germline assignment: CDR1 SGDLS and CDR2 YYNGEE. The CDR3 nucleotides are TGTGCCAGCAGCGTAGAGGGGCGGGAGGAGGAGTTCTTC. Translating gives CASSVEGREEEFF.

In its sample, this clone was seen once. The V gene is TRBV18, the J gene TRBJ2-1, with a tentative D call TRBD1 (6 bases). Germline V CDR1 and CDR2: KGHSH, LQKENI. Trimming removed 3 bases from V and 6 bases from J, with 15 bases in between. The CDR3 contains 15 residues. CDR3 bases: TGTGCCAGCTCACCTCTCGCCGGGGACACCAATGAGCAGTTCTTC. Translated: CASSPLAGDTNEQFF. Full variable domain (rest looked up from reference TRBV18 and TRBJ2-1): NAGVMQNPRHLVRRRGQEARLRCSPMKGHSHVYWYRQLPEEGLKFMVYLQKENIIDESGMPKERFSAEFPKEGPSILRIQQVVRGDSAAYFCASSPLAGDTNEQFFGPGTRLTVL.

V usage is TRBV6-6 and J usage is TRBJ2-7, with 10 bases matching TRBD1. Germline V lookup: CDR1 MNHNY, CDR2 SVGAGI (reference sequence). The CDR3 sequence is 13 residues long. The trim removed 5 bases at V and 11 bases at J, leaving 9 bases unmatched. The DNA for the CDR3 is TGTGCCAGCAGTCAACGACAGGGGGCGTTGGAGTACTTC. Translating it yields CASSQRQGALEYF.

The gene calls are TRBV5-1 and TRBJ2-7, with TRBD1 identical over 11 bases. CDR3 length: 16 residues. Per the germline V gene, CDR1 is SGHRS and CDR2 is YFSETQ. After removal of 0 bases from V and 4 bases from J, the junction contained 6 bases not matched to a gene. CDR3: CASSLAAGQGAYEQYF. The CDR3, as DNA: TGCGCCAGCAGCTTGGCCGCAGGACAGGGGGCATACGAGCAGTACTTC.

The chain uses TRBV5-5 and TRBJ2-3; D gene unclear. The CDR3 loop spans 15 amino acids. Germline CDR1 SGHKS, CDR2 YYEKEE (reference sequence). V was cut by 4 bases and J by 3 bases, with 15 bases left in between. The CDR3 loop is CASSPVGLETDTQYF. In nucleotides, the CDR3 is TGTGCCAGCAGCCCGGTGGGCCTGGAAACAGATACGCAGTATTTT.

This CDR3 reads CASSSRYEQFF. CDR3 nucleotide sequence: TGTGCCAGCAGTTCCAGATATGAGCAGTTCTTC. The chain carries TRBV12-3 or TRBV12-4 and TRBJ2-1; D is ambiguous. Trimming shortened V by 4 bases and J by 8 bases, and 6 bases separated the two germline ends. This CDR3 is built from 11 residues.

This clone has just a few counts. The chain couples TRBV29-1 to TRBJ2-7, with 10 bases lining up with TRBD2. V lost 6 bases, J lost 2 bases, and 4 bases stayed unmatched. The germline gives CDR1 SQVTM, CDR2 ANQGSEA. This CDR3 has 13 residues. CDR3 in amino acids: CSVYTSGTYEQYF. The CDR3 bases are TGCAGCGTCTATACTAGCGGGACCTACGAGCAGTACTTC.

The V and J genes are TRBV27 and TRBJ1-1; D gene unclear. CDR1 and CDR2 (germline): MNHEY, SMNVEV (reference sequence). The CDR3 totals 19 residues. The V end was cut by 5 bases, the J end by 0 bases, with 25 bases between. CDR3 loop: CASSPSPRDTPFLNTEAFF. The CDR3 DNA reads TGTGCCAGCAGTCCATCCCCGCGGGATACCCCTTTTCTGAACACTGAAGCTTTCTTT.

The table lists this clone with a few counts. J is TRBJ2-1 and V is TRBV5-4, with D possibly matching TRBD1 (5 bases). The V end lost 4 bases, the J end lost 15 bases, and 20 bases lay between the germline ends. This CDR3 contains 13 residues. Germline V gene data show CDR1 as SGHNT and CDR2 as YYREEE (reference sequence). CDR3 nucleotide sequence: TGTGCCAGCAGCGTGCCCGAGATAAGGGGTGCGTTCTTC. Translation gives CASSVPEIRGAFF.

Note on this clone: Other nucleotide sequences in the sample specify the same CDR3. The gene calls are TRBV6-5 and TRBJ1-1, with TRBD1 as a possible D gene (5 bases). This CDR3 has 13 amino acids. Germline V lookup: CDR1 MNHEY, CDR2 SVGAGI. The V end lost 2 bases, the J end lost 1 base, and 5 bases lay between the germline ends. The CDR3 DNA sequence: TGTGCCAGCAGTTACAGGGGGAACACTGAAGCTTTCTTT. It encodes CASSYRGNTEAFF.

The CDR3 DNA sequence: TGTGCCAGCAGCGGTTATAGGCAGGGTAGCTATGGCTACACCTTC. Its protein product is CASSGYRQGSYGYTF. The J gene is TRBJ1-2, the V gene TRBV7-9; D is possibly TRBD1 (5 bases). V gave up 5 bases and J gave up 4 bases, with 17 bases separating them. Germline V gives CDR1 SEHNR, CDR2 FQNEAQ (reference sequence). The CDR3 contains 15 residues.

This clone was seen a single time. This sequence joins TRBV7-8 and TRBJ2-5; D may be TRBD2 (7 bases). The ends were cut back, 0 bases at V and 7 bases at J, with 24 bases in the middle. The CDR3 runs to 18 residues. The V gene's germline CDR1 is SGHVS and CDR2 FQNEAQ. In DNA, the CDR3 is TGTGCCAGCAGCTTAGCGAGGCGGGGGCCCTCGGGGTTTGTGACCCAGTACTTC. Translation: CASSLARRGPSGFVTQYF.

V gene TRBV5-4 combines with J gene TRBJ2-7; D remains ambiguous. Between the trimmed V and J ends, which lost 3 bases and 6 bases, there was a span of 10 bases. This CDR3 has 12 residues. Germline-derived CDR1 and CDR2 are SGHNT and YYREEE (reference sequence). Here the CDR3 DNA reads TGTGCCAGCAGCTACCGCTCTACCGAGCAGTACTTC. It codes for CASSYRSTEQYF.